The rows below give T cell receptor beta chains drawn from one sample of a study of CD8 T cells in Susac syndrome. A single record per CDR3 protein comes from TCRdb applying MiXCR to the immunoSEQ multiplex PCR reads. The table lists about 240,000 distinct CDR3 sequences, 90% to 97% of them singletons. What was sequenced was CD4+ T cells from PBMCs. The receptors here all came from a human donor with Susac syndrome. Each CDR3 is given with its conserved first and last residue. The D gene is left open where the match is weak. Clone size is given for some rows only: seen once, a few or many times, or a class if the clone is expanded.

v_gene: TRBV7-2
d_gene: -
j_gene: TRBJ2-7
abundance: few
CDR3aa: CASSPRGGYEQYF
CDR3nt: TGTGCCAGCAGCCCCCGAGGGGGGTACGAGCAGTACTTC

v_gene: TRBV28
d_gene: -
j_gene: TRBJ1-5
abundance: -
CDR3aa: CASGGGDSNQPQHF
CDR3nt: TGTGCCAGCGGGGGGGGCGATAGCAATCAGCCCCAGCATTTT

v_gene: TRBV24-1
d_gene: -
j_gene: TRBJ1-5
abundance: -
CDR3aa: CATSDPRDPQNQPQHF
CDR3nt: TGTGCCACCAGTGATCCGCGGGACCCACAAAATCAGCCCCAGCATTTT

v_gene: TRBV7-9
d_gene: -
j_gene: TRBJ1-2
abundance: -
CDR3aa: CASSRESYGYTF
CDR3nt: TGTGCTAGTTCTCGGGAAAGTTATGGCTACACCTTC

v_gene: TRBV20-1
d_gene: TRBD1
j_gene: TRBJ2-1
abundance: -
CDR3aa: CSARVDRGHEQFF
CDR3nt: TGCAGTGCTAGGGTTGACAGGGGGCATGAGCAGTTCTTC

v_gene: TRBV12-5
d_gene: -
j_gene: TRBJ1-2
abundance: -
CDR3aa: CASGLDGRGYGYTF
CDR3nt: TGTGCTAGTGGTTTGGATGGACGGGGCTATGGCTACACCTTC

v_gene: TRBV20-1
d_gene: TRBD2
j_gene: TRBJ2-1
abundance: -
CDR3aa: CSARVLADYNEQFF
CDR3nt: TGCAGTGCTAGAGTACTAGCGGACTACAATGAGCAGTTCTTC

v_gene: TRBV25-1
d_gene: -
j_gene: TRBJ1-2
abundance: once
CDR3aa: CASSQNNYGYTF
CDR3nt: TGTGCCAGCAGCCAAAATAACTATGGCTACACCTTC

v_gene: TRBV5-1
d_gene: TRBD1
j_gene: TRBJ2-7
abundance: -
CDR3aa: CASSKDRAYEQYF
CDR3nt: TGCGCCAGCAGCAAAGACAGGGCCTACGAGCAGTACTTC

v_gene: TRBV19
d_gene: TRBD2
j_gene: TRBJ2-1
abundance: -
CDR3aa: CASSIGGTSRTNEQFF
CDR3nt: TGTGCCAGTAGTATCGGAGGGACTAGCCGGACTAATGAGCAGTTCTTC

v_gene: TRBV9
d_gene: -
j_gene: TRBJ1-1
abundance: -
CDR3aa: CASSTGRQLMNTEAFF
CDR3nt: TGTGCCAGCAGCACTGGAAGACAGCTTATGAACACTGAAGCTTTCTTT

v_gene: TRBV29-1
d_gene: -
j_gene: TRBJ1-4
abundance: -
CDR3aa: CSVEGSAATNEKLFF
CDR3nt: TGCAGCGTTGAGGGCAGCGCAGCAACTAATGAAAAACTGTTTTTT

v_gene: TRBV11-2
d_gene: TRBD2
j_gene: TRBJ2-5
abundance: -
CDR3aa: CASSPGGVETQYF
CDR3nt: TGTGCCAGCAGCCCCGGGGGGGTGGAGACCCAGTACTTC